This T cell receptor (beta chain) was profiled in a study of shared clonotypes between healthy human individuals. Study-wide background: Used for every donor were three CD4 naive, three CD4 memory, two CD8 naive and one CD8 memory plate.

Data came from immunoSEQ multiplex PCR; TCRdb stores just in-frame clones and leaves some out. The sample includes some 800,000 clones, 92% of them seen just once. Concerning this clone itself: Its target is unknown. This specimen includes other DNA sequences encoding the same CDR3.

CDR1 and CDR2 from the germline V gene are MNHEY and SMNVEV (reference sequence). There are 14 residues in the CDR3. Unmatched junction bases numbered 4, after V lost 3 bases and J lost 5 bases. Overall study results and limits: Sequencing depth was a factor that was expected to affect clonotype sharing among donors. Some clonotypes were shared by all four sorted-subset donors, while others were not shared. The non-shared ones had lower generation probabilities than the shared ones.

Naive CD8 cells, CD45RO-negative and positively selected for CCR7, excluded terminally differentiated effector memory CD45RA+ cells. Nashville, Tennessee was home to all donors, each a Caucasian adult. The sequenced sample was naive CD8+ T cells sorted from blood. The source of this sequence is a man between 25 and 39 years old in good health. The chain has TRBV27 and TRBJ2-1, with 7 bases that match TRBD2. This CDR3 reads CASSFGGSHNEQFF. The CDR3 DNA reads TGTGCCAGCAGTTTCGGGGGGTCCCACAATGAGCAGTTCTTC.